The 16 T cell receptor beta chains given below trace back to one sample, sequenced in a study of blood T cells in healthy people across ages (dated by TCRdb to between 2014 and 2017). Preparation of the library involved 5' RACE. Sequencing took place on an Illumina HiSeq 2500. A second PCR of 7 to 11 cycles was run with a J-beta primer mix and a sample-barcoded 5' primer. TCRdb reprocessed the public reads (quality trimming at Q25 with fastp, clone calling with MiXCR) and kept in-frame beta chains. CDR3 protein duplicates are merged, each entry listing the most common genes and DNA. The table for this sample lists some 860,000 distinct CDR3 sequences; 56% of them were counted only once. Around 24% of the sample lies in the top ten. Sequencing was carried out using blood. These receptors all come from a man aged 35 to 55 in good health.

This clonotype is medium-sized in the sample. CDR3 sequence reads: CSATGQGAQETQYF. The CDR3, as DNA: TGCAGTGCTACTGGACAGGGGGCACAAGAGACCCAGTACTTC. The chain has TRBV20-1 and TRBJ2-5, with 11 bases fitting TRBD1. This CDR3 contains 14 residues. V was clipped by 4 bases and J by 2 bases; unmatched bases: 3. Germline assignment: CDR1 DFQATT and CDR2 SNEGSKA (reference sequence).

The chain uses TRBV6-1 and TRBJ1-2, with 8 bases matching TRBD1. V was clipped by 8 bases and J by 2 bases; unmatched bases: 10. Germline values: CDR1 MNHNS, CDR2 SASEGT. This CDR3 is 15 amino acids long. The CDR3 loop reads CASDDVGTGNYGYTF. The CDR3 bases are TGTGCCAGCGACGACGTGGGGACAGGAAACTATGGCTACACCTTC.

The chain links TRBV25-1 to TRBJ1-1; D perhaps matches TRBD1 (6 bases). V dropped 3 bases and J dropped 1 base, with 9 bases sitting between them. The CDR3 runs 14 residues. In germline, CDR1 is MGHDK, CDR2 SYGVNS. CDR3 sequence: CASSDGGWNTEAFF. CDR3 sequence (DNA): TGTGCCAGCAGTGACGGGGGCTGGAACACTGAAGCTTTCTTT.

The chain recombines TRBV7-2 with TRBJ2-7, with a possible D match to TRBD1 (6 bases). The germline V gene has CDR1 SGHTA and CDR2 FQGNSA. The length of the CDR3 is 15 residues. Trimming shortened V by 7 bases and J by 5 bases, and 21 bases separated the two germline ends. In DNA, the CDR3 is TGTGCCAGCAACATAGGCCGGGACACTCGGGACGAGCAGTACTTC. Translating it yields CASNIGRDTRDEQYF.

V usage is TRBV7-6 and J usage is TRBJ2-1, with D perhaps matching TRBD1 (6 bases). Germline assignment: CDR1 SGHVS and CDR2 FNYEAQ. There are 14 residues in the CDR3. V lost 5 bases, J lost 2 bases, and 10 bases lay in between. In nucleotides, the CDR3 is TGTGCCAGCAGCCCCGAGGGGGCCTACAATGAGCAGTTCTTC. Amino acid sequence: CASSPEGAYNEQFF.

This clonotype occurred a few times. J is TRBJ2-3 and V is TRBV11-2; 7 bases are shared with TRBD1. The V and J ends lost 2 bases and 8 bases, in that order; junction bases with no gene match: 4. The CDR3 length is 13 residues. Germline V gives CDR1 SGHAT, CDR2 FQNNGV. For the CDR3, the DNA is TGTGCCAGCAGCTTAATGGGACAGAGTACGCAGTATTTT. It is translated as CASSLMGQSTQYF.

The sample holds a few counts of this clonotype. The V call is TRBV4-3, the J call TRBJ2-3; 7 bases line up with TRBD1. Germline V gene lookup returns CDR1 LGHNA and CDR2 YSLEER. With 6 bases clipped from V and 3 bases from J, the junction kept 9 bases outside the gene matches. The CDR3 runs 15 residues. Here the CDR3 DNA reads TGCGCCAGCAGGCCCCACAGGGGCGGTACAGATACGCAGTATTTT. As protein: CASRPHRGGTDTQYF.

CDR3 coding DNA: TGTGCCACCCCAACCCCAAGCAGCGCCTACGAGCAGTACTTC. Its translation: CATPTPSSAYEQYF. V gene TRBV27 combines with J gene TRBJ2-7; the D is unclear. The V and J ends lost 10 bases and 2 bases respectively, with 18 bases between them. The CDR3 runs to 14 residues. Germline CDR1 reads MNHEY; CDR2 reads SMNVEV (reference sequence).

The rearrangement links TRBV9 to TRBJ2-3; no definite D call. The CDR3 length is 13 residues. V shed 6 bases and J shed 5 bases, with 13 bases lying between them. CDR1 SGDLS and CDR2 YYNGEE come from the germline V gene. CDR3 nucleotides: TGTGCCAGCACCACGGACCCCCGAGATACGCAGTATTTT. Translating gives CASTTDPRDTQYF. Complete variable domain (other parts from reference TRBV9 and TRBJ2-3): DSGVTQTPKHLITATGQRVTLRCSPRSGDLSVYWYQQSLDQGLQFLIQYYNGEERAKGNILERFSAQQFPDLHSELNLSSLELGDSALYFCASTTDPRDTQYFGPGTRLTVL.

V and J are TRBV12-3 or TRBV12-4 and TRBJ2-6, with D perhaps matching TRBD2 (5 bases). This CDR3 has 15 residues. V was clipped by 10 bases and J by 2 bases, with 15 bases between them. The CDR3 region has the DNA TGTGCCACCCTCTCCGGGGTTGCTGGGGCCAACGTCCTGACTTTC. Its protein product is CATLSGVAGANVLTF.

This chain connects TRBV6-5 to TRBJ2-1; either TRBD1 or TRBD2 may supply D (5 bases each). Looked up from germline, CDR1 is MNHEY and CDR2 is SVGAGI. The V end was cut by 6 bases, the J end by 12 bases, with 12 bases between. The CDR3 contains 11 residues. The CDR3 DNA reads TGTGCCAGCAGGACAGAGGGACGGCAGTTCTTC. Translating gives CASRTEGRQFF.

This clonotype showed up just a few times. The chain couples TRBV5-1 to TRBJ1-2; 9 bases fit TRBD1. V lost 4 bases, J lost 3 bases, and 7 bases stayed unmatched. The CDR3 runs to 15 residues. In germline, CDR1 is SGHRS, CDR2 YFSETQ. CDR3 protein: CASSPAQGADYGYTF. The CDR3 nucleotides are TGCGCCAGCAGCCCAGCACAGGGGGCCGACTATGGCTACACCTTC.

The V gene is TRBV4-3, the J gene TRBJ2-5, with D possibly being TRBD1 or TRBD2 (7 bases each). Judging by the DNA end, TRBJ2-7 fits better; the J call may be wrong. Germline lookup yields CDR1 LGHNA and CDR2 YSLEER. This CDR3 contains 15 residues. The CDR3: CASSYQGEGAYEQYF. In DNA form, the CDR3 reads TGCGCCAGCAGCTATCAGGGGGAGGGGGCCTACGAGCAGTACTTC.

This clonotype was detected only a few times. The chain combines TRBV6-2 or TRBV6-3 with TRBJ1-2; 9 nucleotides agree with TRBD1. Germline lookup yields CDR1 MNHEY and CDR2 SVGEGT. This CDR3 is built from 12 residues. V was clipped by 6 bases and J by 8 bases; unmatched bases: 4. As DNA, the CDR3 is TGTGCCAGCAGGCCGGGACAGGGCGGCTACACCTTC. Translated, it gives CASRPGQGGYTF.

The chain has TRBV7-8 and TRBJ2-3; D possibly corresponds to TRBD1 (5 bases). From germline, CDR1 is SGHVS and CDR2 FQNEAQ. Trimming cost V 0 bases and J 1 base, with 8 bases left between them. The CDR3 has 15 amino acids. The CDR3 protein is CASSLAQDRTDTQYF. For the CDR3, the DNA is TGTGCCAGCAGCTTAGCACAGGACCGCACAGATACGCAGTATTTT.

The chain uses TRBV4-2 and TRBJ2-1; 9 bases are a match to TRBD2. CDR3 length equals 16 residues. Per germline, CDR1 LGHNA and CDR2 YNFKEQ. Unmatched junction bases numbered 9, after V lost 4 bases and J lost 5 bases. The CDR3 reads CASSPRGSGGDNEQFF. CDR3 sequence (DNA): TGTGCCAGCAGCCCCCGAGGTAGCGGGGGCGACAATGAGCAGTTCTTC.